This T cell receptor (beta chain) was sequenced for a study of blood T cells in healthy people across ages. The CDR3 has 16 amino acids. V lost 0 bases and J lost 8; bases outside the gene matches: 10. Germline V lookup: CDR1 MNHEY, CDR2 SVGAGI. A remark on this clonotype: Its specificity is unknown.

Then a second PCR, running roughly 7 to 11 cycles, was carried out with a sample-barcoded 5' primer and a J-beta primer mix. TCRdb re-derived calls from the 5' RACE reads in MiXCR, one entry per CDR3 protein. The sample lists approximately 800,000 distinct CDR3 sequences; approximately 25% were seen once. General study findings and limits: Unsorted PBMCs ruled out conclusive naive versus antigen-experienced comparison.

The same data also went into a second study, on T cells of mothers and their children. As that report states: According to the study, all extracted RNA entered cDNA synthesis at about 1.4 ug per 15 ul. For each mother, over 8 million TCR beta CDR3 reads were obtained, and for each child, some 3 million.

Sequenced: blood. The J gene is TRBJ2-3, the V gene TRBV6-5, with 8 bases identical to TRBD2. This sequence originates from a boy aged 5-17 years in good health. Written as DNA, the CDR3 is TGTGCCAGCAGTTACTCGACTGGGCACGGGGGGGGTACGCAGTATTTT. It translates to CASSYSTGHGGGTQYF.